One and the same sample provided the 4 T cell receptor beta chains below, sequenced in a study of CD8 T cells in Susac syndrome. The RNA input was roughly 0.45 to 1 ug, and it was reverse transcribed with random hexamers. TCRdb re-called the immunoSEQ multiplex PCR reads with MiXCR, one entry per CDR3 protein. The sample lists approximately 190,000 distinct CDR3 sequences, approximately 95% seen once, with roughly 0.15% in the top ten. Sequenced input: CD8+ T cells from PBMCs. The receptors derive from a human donor with Susac syndrome.

This sequence joins TRBV5-1 and TRBJ2-5; TRBD2 is a possible D gene (6 bases). Trimming pared 1 base from V and 4 bases from J, leaving 14 bases between. The CDR3 is made up of 15 amino acids. CDR1 SGHRS and CDR2 YFSETQ come from the germline V gene. The CDR3: CASSLLGQAGETQYF. The DNA for the CDR3 is TGCGCCAGCAGCTTGTTGGGTCAAGCGGGAGAGACCCAGTACTTC.

CDR3 loop: CASSSDGEITDTQYF. In nucleotides, the CDR3 is TGCGCCAGCAGCTCGGACGGCGAAATCACAGATACGCAGTATTTT. This chain connects TRBV5-1 to TRBJ2-3; no clear D gene. This CDR3 spans 15 amino acids. Germline V gene sequence: CDR1 SGHRS, CDR2 YFSETQ. Trimming removed 3 bases from V and 2 bases from J, with 13 bases in between.

The rearrangement links TRBV20-1 to TRBJ2-7; no clear D. The V end was cut by 0 bases, the J end by 0 bases, with 15 bases between. The CDR3 spans 16 residues. The germline gives CDR1 DFQATT, CDR2 SNEGSKA (reference sequence). CDR3 coding DNA: TGCAGTGCTAGAGATCTGGTGACGTTGAGCTCCTACGAGCAGTACTTC. Its protein is CSARDLVTLSSYEQYF.

The chain uses TRBV20-1 and TRBJ2-1; D not certain. Per the germline V gene, CDR1 is DFQATT and CDR2 is SNEGSKA (reference sequence). Trimming stripped 0 bases from V and 4 bases from J, with 4 bases between. This CDR3 is 12 amino acids long. CDR3 amino acids: CSARDSYNEQFF. CDR3 nucleotides: TGCAGTGCTAGAGATTCATACAATGAGCAGTTCTTC.